The sequence of this T cell receptor (beta chain) was determined in a study of cytomegalovirus exposure and HLA in healthy donors. Study-level points and caveats: Researchers counted around 170 TCR beta chains as cytomegalovirus-associated. Subsequent analysis revealed that first-cohort TCR clusters tended to co-occur in the approximately 120 validation repertoires.

Germline V CDR1 and CDR2: MNHEY, SVGAGI. Unmatched junction bases numbered 5, after V lost 6 bases and J lost 6 bases. The CDR3 is 14 residues long. On this clone: Antigen unknown.

The donors were members of the validation cohort comprising over 100 subjects, separate from the approximately 710-subject first cohort. Only in-frame clones appear in the TCRdb table, and some are missing; sequencing was by immunoSEQ multiplex PCR. Found here are around 230,000 clones, approximately 86% of them singletons; the top ten hold about 1.2%. Material for sequencing was PBMCs. This sequence originates from a woman under 40 in good health and CMV-seropositive. The chain has TRBV6-5 and TRBJ2-2; TRBD2 agrees at 9 bases. CDR3 loop: CASSHSGSPGELFF. The CDR3 bases are TGTGCCAGCAGCCATAGCGGGAGCCCCGGGGAGCTGTTTTTT.